This T cell receptor (beta chain) came from a study of T-cell reconstitution after alpha-beta-depleted transplantation in children listed by TCRdb under 2016. The study in broad terms: The study quantitatively tracked T-cell immune reconstitution after TCRalphabeta/CD19-depleted allogeneic hematopoietic cell transplantation in children using TCR repertoire profiling.

The library was produced with PCR. The listed sequencing device is Illumina HiSeq 2500. To normalize quantification of the TCRbeta repertoire, the TCR libraries were built with molecular barcoding that relied on unique molecular identifiers. TCRdb reran the public reads through fastp at Q25 and MiXCR, keeping productive beta chains. Rows merge per CDR3 protein into single entries with the most common DNA and genes. The sample profile shows 500,000 to 600,000 distinct CDR3 sequences; about 17% of them were found once. The top ten constitute 3.3% of the sample. Remarks on this clonotype: The antigen this receptor binds is unknown. Base qualities are missing; no much larger clone stands one base away.

CDR1 and CDR2 (LNHNV, YYDKDF) derive from the germline V gene (reference sequence). Unmatched junction bases come to 12, with V trimmed by 3 bases and J by 2 bases. The CDR3 covers 18 residues, taking in both the cysteine and the phenylalanine. Left in the record is the CDR3 DNA by itself, 54 bases read in frame from the first base. Sequencing was performed on PBMCs from the stem cell graft donor, taken from the stem cell graft. This receptor was taken from a human donor who donated a stem cell graft to a child with acute lymphoblastic leukemia. This receptor chain uses TRBV15 and TRBJ2-4; 8 central bases correspond to TRBD2. The CDR3 reads as follows: CATSRGGLALRSKNIQYF. The nucleotides read TGTGCCACCAGCAGGGGCGGACTAGCCCTTCGATCCAAAAACATTCAGTACTTC.